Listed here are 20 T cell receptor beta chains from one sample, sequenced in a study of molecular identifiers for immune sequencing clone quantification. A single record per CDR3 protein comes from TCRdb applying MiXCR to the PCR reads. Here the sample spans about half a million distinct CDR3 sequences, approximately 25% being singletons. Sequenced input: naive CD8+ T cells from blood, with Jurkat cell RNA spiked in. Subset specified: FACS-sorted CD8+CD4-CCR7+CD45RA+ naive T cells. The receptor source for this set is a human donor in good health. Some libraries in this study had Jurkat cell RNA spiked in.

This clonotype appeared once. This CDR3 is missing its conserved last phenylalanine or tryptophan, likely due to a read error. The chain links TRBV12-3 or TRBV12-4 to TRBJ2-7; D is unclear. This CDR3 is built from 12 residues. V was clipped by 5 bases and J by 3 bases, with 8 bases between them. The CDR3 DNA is TGTGCCAGCAGTCCGACCGACTACGAGCAGTACTCC. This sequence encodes CASSPTDYEQYS.

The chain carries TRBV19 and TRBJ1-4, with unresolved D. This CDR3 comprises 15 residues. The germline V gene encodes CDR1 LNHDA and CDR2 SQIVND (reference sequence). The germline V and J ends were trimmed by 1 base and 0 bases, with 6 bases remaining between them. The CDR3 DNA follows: TGTGCCAGTAGTATAGGAGGAGCAACTAATGAAAAACTGTTTTTT. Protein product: CASSIGGATNEKLFF.

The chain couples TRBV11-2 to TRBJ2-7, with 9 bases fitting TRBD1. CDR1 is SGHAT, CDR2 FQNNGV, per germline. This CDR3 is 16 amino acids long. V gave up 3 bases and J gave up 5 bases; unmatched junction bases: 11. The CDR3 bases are TGTGCCAGCAGCTTTCCCGGGACAGGGTTTAGCGACGAGCAGTACTTC. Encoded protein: CASSFPGTGFSDEQYF.

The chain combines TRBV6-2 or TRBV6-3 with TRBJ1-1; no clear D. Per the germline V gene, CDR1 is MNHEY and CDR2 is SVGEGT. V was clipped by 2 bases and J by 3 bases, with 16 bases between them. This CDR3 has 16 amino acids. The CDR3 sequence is CASSYVEKGKDTEAFF. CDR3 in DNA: TGTGCCAGCAGTTACGTCGAGAAGGGAAAGGACACTGAAGCTTTCTTT.

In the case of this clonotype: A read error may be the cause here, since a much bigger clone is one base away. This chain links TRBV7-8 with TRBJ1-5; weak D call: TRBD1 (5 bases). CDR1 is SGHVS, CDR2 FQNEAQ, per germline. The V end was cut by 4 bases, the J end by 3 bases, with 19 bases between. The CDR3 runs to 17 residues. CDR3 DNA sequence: TGTGCCAGCAGCTGGGAACCGGGACTCAAATACAATCAGCCCCAGCATTTT. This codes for CASSWEPGLKYNQPQHF. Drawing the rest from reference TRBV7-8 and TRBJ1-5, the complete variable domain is GAGVSQSPRYKVAKRGQDVALRCDPISGHVSLFWYQQALGQGPEFLTYFQNEAQLDKSGLPSDRFFAERPEGSVSTLKIQRTQQEDSAVYLCASSWEPGLKYNQPQHFGDGTRLSIL.

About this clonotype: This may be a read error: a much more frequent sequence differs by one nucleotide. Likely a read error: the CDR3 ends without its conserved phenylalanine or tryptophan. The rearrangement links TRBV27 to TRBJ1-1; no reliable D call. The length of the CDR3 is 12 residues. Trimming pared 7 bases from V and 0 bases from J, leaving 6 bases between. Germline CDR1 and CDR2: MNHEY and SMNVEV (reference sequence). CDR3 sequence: CASKKLNTEAFI. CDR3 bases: TGTGCCAGCAAAAAACTGAACACTGAAGCTTTCATT.

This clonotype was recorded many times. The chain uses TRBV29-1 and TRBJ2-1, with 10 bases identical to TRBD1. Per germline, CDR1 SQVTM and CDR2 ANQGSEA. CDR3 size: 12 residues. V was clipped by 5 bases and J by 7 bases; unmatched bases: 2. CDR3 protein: CSVLGQGNEQFF. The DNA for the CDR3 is TGCAGCGTTCTGGGACAGGGGAATGAGCAGTTCTTC.

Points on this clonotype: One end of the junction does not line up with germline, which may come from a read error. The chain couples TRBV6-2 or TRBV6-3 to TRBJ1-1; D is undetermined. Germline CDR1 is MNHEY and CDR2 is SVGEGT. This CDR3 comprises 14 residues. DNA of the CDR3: TGTACCAGCAGTTACGCAACAGCGAACACTGAAGCTTTCTTT. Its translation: CTSSYATANTEAFF.

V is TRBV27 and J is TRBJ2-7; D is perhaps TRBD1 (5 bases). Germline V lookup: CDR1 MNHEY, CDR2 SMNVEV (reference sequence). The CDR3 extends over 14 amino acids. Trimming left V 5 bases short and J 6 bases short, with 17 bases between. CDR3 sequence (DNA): TGTGCCAGCAGTCCCGTCGACAGAACCTGCGAGCAGTACTTC. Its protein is CASSPVDRTCEQYF.

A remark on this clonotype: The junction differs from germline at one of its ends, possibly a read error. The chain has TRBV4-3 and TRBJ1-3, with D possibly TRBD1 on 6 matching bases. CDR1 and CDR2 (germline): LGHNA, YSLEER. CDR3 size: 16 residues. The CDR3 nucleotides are TGCGCCCGCCGCCAAGATGGAATGGGGGCTGGAAACCCCATATATTTT. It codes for CARRQDGMGAGNPIYF.

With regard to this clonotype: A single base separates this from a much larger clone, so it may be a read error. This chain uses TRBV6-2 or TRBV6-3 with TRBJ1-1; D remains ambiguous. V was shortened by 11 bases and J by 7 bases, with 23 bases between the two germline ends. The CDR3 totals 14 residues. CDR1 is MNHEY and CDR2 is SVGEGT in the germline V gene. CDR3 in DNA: TGTGCCTGCAAGGATTCCCTCATCGGGAGTGAAGCTTTCTTT. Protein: CACKDSLIGSEAFF.

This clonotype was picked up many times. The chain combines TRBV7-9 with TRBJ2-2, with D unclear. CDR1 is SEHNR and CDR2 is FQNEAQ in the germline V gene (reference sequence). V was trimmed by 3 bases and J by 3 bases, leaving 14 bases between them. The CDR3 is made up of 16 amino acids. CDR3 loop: CASSFRVSPDTGELFF. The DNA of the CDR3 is TGTGCCAGCAGCTTCCGAGTGTCCCCGGACACCGGGGAGCTGTTTTTT.

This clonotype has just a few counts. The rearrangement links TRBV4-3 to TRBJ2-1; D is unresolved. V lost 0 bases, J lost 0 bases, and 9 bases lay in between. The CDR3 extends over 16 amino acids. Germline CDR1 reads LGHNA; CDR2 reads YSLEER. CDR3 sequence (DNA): TGCGCCAGCAGCCAAGATCCGGTCAGCTCCTACAATGAGCAGTTCTTC. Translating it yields CASSQDPVSSYNEQFF.

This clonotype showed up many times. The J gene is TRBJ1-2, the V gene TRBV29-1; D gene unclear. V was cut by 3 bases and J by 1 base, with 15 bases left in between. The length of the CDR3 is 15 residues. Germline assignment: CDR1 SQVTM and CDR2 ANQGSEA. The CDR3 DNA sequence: TGCAGCGTTGAGGAGTACAGCGGGCATAACTATGGCTACACCTTC. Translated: CSVEEYSGHNYGYTF.

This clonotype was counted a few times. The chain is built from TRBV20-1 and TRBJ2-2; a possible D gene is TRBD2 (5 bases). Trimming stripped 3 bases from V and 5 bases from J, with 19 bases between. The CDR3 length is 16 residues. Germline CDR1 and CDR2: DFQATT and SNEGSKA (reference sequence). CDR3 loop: CSASALEREGTGELFF. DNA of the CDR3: TGCAGTGCTAGTGCGCTTGAGAGGGAAGGAACCGGGGAGCTGTTTTTT.

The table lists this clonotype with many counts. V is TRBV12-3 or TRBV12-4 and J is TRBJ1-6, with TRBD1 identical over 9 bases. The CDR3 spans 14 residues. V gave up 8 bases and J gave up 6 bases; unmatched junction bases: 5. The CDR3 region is CASGDRDTNSPLHF. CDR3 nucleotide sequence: TGTGCCAGCGGGGACAGGGATACTAATTCACCCCTCCACTTT.

CDR3 protein: CASSMGTNSPLHF. The CDR3 DNA is TGTGCCAGTAGTATGGGGACAAATTCACCCCTCCACTTT. The V and J genes are TRBV19 and TRBJ1-6; weak D call: TRBD1 (6 bases). Germline CDR1 and CDR2: LNHDA and SQIVND (reference sequence). CDR3 size: 13 residues. The V gene lost 3 bases and the J gene lost 7 bases, with 7 bases spanning the gap.

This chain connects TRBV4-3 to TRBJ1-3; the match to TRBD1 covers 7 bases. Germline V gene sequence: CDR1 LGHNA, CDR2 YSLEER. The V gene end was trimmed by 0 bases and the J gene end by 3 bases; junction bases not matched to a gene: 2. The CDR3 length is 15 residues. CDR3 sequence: CASSQDRDSGNTIYF. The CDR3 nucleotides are TGCGCCAGCAGCCAAGACCGGGACAGTGGAAACACCATATATTTT.

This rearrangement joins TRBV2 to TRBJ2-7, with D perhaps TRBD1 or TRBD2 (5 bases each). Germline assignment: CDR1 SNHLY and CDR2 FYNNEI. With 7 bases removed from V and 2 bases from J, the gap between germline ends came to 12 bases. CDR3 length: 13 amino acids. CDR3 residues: CASTGDGAYEQYF. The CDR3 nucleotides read TGTGCCAGCACCGGGGACGGAGCCTACGAGCAGTACTTC.

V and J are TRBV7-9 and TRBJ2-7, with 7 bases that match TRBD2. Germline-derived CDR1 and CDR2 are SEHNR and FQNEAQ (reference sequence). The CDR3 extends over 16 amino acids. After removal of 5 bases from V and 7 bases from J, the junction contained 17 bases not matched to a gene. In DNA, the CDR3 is TGTGCCAGCAGCGCGGGGACGGGAGGTGAGGTGGGTGAGCAGTACTTC. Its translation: CASSAGTGGEVGEQYF.